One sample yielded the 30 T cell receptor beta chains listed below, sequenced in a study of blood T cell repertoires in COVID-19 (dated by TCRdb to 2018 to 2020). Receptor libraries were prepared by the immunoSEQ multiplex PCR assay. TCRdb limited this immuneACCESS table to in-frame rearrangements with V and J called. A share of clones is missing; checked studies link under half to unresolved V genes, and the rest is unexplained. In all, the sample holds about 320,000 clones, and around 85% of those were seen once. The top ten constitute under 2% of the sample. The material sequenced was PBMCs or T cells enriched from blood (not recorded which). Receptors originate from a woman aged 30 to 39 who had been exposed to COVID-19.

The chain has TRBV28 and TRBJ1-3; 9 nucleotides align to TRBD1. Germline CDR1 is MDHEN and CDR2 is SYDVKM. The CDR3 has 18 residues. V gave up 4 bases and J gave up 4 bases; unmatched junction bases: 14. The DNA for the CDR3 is TGTGCCAGCAGTTCCCTCAACCCGGGACAGGGTCCGGGAAACACCATATATTTT. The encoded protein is CASSSLNPGQGPGNTIYF.

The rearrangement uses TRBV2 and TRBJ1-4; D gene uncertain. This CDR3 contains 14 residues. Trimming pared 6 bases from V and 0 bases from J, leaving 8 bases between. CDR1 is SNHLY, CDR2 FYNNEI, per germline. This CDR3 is CASREVATNEKLFF. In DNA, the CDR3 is TGTGCCAGCAGAGAGGTTGCAACTAATGAAAAACTGTTTTTT.

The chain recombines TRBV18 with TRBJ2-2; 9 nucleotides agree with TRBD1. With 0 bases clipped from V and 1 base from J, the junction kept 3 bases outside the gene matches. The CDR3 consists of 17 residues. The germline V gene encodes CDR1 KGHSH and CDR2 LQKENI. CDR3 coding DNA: TGTGCCAGCTCACCACCCTCGACAGGGGGGAACACCGGGGAGCTGTTTTTT. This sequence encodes CASSPPSTGGNTGELFF.

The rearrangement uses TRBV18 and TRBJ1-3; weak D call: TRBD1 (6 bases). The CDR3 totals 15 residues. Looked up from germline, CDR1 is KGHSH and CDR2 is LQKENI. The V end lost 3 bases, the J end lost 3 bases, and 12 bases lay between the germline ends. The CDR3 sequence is CASSPGTGFGNTIYF. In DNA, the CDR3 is TGTGCCAGCTCACCCGGTACAGGGTTTGGAAACACCATATATTTT.

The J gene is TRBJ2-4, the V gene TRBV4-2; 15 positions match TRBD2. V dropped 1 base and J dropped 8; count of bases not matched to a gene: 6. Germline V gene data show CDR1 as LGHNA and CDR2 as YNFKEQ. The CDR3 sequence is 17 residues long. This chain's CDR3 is CASSQVGLAGGPDIQYF. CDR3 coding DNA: TGTGCCAGCAGCCAAGTCGGACTAGCGGGAGGGCCCGACATTCAGTACTTC.

The CDR3 DNA sequence: TGCGCCAGCAGCTTGGCTCTCTCGGACTGGGATTCACCCCTCCACTTT. It encodes CASSLALSDWDSPLHF. The chain carries TRBV5-1 and TRBJ1-6; D is undetermined. V lost 0 bases and J 8 bases, leaving 15 bases between the germline ends. This CDR3 contains 16 residues. Germline CDR1 reads SGHRS; CDR2 reads YFSETQ.

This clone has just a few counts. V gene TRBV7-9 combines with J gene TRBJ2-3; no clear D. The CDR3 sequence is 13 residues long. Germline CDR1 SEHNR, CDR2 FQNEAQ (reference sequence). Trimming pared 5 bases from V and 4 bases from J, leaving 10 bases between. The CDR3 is CASSPNSPDTQYF. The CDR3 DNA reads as TGTGCCAGCAGCCCAAACTCCCCAGATACGCAGTATTTT.

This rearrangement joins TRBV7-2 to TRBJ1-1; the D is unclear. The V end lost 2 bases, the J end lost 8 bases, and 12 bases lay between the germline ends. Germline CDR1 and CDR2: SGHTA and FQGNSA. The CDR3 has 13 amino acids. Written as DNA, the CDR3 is TGTGCCAGCAGCTTAATTAATCGGGTAGAAGCTTTCTTT. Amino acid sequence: CASSLINRVEAFF.

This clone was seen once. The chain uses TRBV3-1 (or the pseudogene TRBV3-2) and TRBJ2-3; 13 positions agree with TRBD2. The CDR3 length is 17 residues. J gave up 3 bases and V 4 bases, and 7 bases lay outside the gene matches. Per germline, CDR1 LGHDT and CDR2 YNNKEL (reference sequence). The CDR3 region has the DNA TGTGCCAGCAGCCCAGATCCGGGACTAGCGGGGACAGATACGCAGTATTTT. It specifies CASSPDPGLAGTDTQYF.

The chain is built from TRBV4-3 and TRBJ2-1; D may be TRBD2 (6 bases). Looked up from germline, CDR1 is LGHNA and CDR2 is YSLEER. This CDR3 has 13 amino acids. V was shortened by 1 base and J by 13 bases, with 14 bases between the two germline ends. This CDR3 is CASSQADYSSQFF. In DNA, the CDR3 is TGCGCCAGCAGCCAAGCGGACTACTCGAGCCAGTTCTTC.

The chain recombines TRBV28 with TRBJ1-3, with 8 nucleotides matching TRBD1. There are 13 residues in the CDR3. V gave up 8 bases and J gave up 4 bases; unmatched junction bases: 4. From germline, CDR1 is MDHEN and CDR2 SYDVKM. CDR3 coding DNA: TGTGCCAGCGTACAGGGGGTCGGAAACACCATATATTTT. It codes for CASVQGVGNTIYF. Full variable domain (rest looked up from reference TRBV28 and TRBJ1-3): DVKVTQSSRYLVKRTGEKVFLECVQDMDHENMFWYRQDPGLGLRLIYFSYDVKMKEKGDIPEGYSVSREKKERFSLILESASTNQTSMYLCASVQGVGNTIYFGEGSWLTVV.

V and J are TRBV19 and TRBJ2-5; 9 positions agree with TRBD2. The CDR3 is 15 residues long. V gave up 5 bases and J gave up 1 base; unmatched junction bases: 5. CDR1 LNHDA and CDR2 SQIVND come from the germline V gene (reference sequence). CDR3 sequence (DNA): TGTGCCAGTAGTCCGGGACTAGCAGTCCAAGAGACCCAGTACTTC. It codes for CASSPGLAVQETQYF.

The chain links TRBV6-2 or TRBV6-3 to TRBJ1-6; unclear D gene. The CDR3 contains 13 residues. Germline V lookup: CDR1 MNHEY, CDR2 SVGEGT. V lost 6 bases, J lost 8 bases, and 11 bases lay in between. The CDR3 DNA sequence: TGTGCCAGCAGCACCTTTAGCTATTCACCCCTCCACTTT. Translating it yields CASSTFSYSPLHF.

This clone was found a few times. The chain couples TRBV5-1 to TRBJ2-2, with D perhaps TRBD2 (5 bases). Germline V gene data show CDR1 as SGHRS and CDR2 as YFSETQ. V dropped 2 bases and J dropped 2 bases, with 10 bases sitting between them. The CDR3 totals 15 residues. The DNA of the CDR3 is TGCGCCAGCAGCTTTTTCGGGGTCAACACCGGGGAGCTGTTTTTT. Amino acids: CASSFFGVNTGELFF.

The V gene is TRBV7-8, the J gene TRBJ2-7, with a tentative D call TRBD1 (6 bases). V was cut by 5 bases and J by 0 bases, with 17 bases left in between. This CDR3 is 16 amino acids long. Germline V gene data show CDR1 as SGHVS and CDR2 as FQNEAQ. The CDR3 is CASSRPPRTASYEQYF. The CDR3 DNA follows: TGTGCCAGCAGCCGACCCCCCAGGACAGCCTCCTACGAGCAGTACTTC.

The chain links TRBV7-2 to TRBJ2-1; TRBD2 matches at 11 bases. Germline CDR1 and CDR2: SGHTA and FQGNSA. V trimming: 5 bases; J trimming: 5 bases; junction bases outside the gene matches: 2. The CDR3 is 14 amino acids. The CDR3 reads CASSPGLADNEQFF. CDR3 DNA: TGTGCCAGCAGCCCGGGACTAGCGGACAATGAGCAGTTCTTC.

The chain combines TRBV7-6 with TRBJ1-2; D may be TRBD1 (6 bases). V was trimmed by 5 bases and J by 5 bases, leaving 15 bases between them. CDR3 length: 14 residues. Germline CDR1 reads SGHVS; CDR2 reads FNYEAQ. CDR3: CASSKQGSRYGYTF. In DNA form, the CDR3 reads TGTGCCAGCAGCAAACAGGGTTCAAGATATGGCTACACCTTC.

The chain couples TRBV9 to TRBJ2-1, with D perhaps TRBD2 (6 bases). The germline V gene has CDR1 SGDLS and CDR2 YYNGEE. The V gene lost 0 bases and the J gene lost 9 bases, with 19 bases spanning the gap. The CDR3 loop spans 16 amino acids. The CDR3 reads CASSVVPGDAGIEQFF. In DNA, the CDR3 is TGTGCCAGCAGCGTAGTCCCCGGGGACGCGGGGATTGAGCAGTTCTTC.

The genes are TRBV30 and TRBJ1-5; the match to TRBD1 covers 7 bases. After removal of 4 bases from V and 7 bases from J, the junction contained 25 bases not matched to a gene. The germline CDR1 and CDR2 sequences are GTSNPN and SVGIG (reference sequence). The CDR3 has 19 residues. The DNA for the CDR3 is TGTGCCTGGATAGGCGTTCTGACAGGGACACTAAAGCACTTGCAGCCCCAGCATTTT. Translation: CAWIGVLTGTLKHLQPQHF.

CDR3 in DNA: TGTGCCACCAGTAGTATTCTAGCGGGAGAAGGCGGGGAGCTGTTTTTT. Protein product: CATSSILAGEGGELFF. J is TRBJ2-2 and V is TRBV24-1; 10 nucleotides agree with TRBD2. The CDR3 contains 16 residues. Germline V gives CDR1 KGHDR, CDR2 SFDVKD. The junction had 10 bases not matched to a gene; V was cut back by 6 bases and J by 7 bases.

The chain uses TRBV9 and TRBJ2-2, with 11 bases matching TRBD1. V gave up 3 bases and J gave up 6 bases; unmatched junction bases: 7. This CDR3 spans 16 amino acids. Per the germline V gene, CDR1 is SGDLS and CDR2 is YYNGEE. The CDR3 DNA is TGTGCCAGCAGCGACAGGGACAGGGGGTGGGCCGGGGAGCTGTTTTTT. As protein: CASSDRDRGWAGELFF.

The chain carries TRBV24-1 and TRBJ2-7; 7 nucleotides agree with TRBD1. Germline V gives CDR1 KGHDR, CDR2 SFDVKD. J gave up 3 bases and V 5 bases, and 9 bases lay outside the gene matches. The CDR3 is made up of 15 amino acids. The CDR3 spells CATSALGAGGYEQYF. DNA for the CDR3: TGTGCCACCAGTGCCCTTGGGGCAGGGGGCTACGAGCAGTACTTC.

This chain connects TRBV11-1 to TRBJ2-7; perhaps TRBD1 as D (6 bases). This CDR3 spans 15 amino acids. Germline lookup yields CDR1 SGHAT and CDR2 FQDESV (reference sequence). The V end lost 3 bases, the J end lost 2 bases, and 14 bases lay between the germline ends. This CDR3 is CASSFGTTNTYEQYF. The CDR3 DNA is TGTGCCAGCAGCTTTGGGACAACAAACACCTACGAGCAGTACTTC.

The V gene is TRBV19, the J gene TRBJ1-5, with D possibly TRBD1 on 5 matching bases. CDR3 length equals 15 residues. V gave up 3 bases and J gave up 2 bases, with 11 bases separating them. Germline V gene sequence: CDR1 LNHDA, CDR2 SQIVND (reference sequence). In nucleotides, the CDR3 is TGTGCCAGTAGTATTCAGGGCTCAGGCAATCAGCCCCAGCATTTT. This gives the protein CASSIQGSGNQPQHF. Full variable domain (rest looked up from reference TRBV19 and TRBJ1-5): DGGITQSPKYLFRKEGQNVTLSCEQNLNHDAMYWYRQDPGQGLRLIYYSQIVNDFQKGDIAEGYSVSREKKESFPLTVTSAQKNPTAFYLCASSIQGSGNQPQHFGDGTRLSIL.

This CDR3 reads CASSLLISRSEAFF. CDR3 coding DNA: TGTGCCAGCAGCTTACTGATATCAAGGAGTGAAGCTTTCTTT. The chain is built from TRBV11-2 and TRBJ1-1; no definite D call. The CDR3 length is 14 residues. Germline V gene data show CDR1 as SGHAT and CDR2 as FQNNGV. Trimming took off 2 bases at V and 7 bases at J, with 14 bases between the two ends.

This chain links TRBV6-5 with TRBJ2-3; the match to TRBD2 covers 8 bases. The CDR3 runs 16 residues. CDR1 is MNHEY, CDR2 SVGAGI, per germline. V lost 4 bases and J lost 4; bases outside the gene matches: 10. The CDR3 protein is CASSSLWTSIADTQYF. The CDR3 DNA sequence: TGTGCCAGCAGTTCCCTGTGGACTAGCATCGCAGATACGCAGTATTTT.

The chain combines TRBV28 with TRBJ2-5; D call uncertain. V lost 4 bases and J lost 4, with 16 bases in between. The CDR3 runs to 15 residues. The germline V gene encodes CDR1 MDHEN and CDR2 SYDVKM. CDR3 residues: CASSSPLGPLETQYF. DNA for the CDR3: TGTGCCAGCAGTTCCCCCCTGGGCCCTCTAGAGACCCAGTACTTC. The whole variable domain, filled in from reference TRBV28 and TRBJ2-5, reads DVKVTQSSRYLVKRTGEKVFLECVQDMDHENMFWYRQDPGLGLRLIYFSYDVKMKEKGDIPEGYSVSREKKERFSLILESASTNQTSMYLCASSSPLGPLETQYFGPGTRLLVL.

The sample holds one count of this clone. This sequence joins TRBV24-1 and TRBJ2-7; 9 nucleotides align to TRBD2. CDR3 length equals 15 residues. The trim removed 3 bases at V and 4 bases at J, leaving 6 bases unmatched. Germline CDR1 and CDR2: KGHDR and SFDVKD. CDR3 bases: TGTGCCACCAGTGATCCTCTAGCGGGAAAGTACGAGCAGTACTTC. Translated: CATSDPLAGKYEQYF.

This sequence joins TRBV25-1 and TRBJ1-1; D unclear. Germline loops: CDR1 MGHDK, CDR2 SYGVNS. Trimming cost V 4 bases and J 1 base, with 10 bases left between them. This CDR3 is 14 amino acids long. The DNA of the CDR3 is TGTGCCAGCAGTGCCAGAGGGAGGAACACTGAAGCTTTCTTT. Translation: CASSARGRNTEAFF.

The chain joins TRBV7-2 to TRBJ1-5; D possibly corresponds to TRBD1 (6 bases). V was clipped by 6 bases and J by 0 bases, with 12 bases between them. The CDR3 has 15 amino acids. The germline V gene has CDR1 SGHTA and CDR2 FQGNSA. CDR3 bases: TGTGCCAGCAGTCTGACAGGCCTTAGCAATCAGCCCCAGCATTTT. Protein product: CASSLTGLSNQPQHF.